The clone carrying this T cell receptor beta chain was found once. From 500 ng of total RNA, TCR beta-specific cDNA was reverse-transcribed using a constant-region primer. Three nested multiplex PCR rounds of slightly modified ARM-PCR generated TCR beta libraries. The study ran its first two PCR rounds for around 10 cycles each, using TRBV1-TRBV30 forward primers and a C-beta reverse primer. TCRdb itself ran the multiplex PCR reads through MiXCR, one entry per CDR3 protein. The sample lists about 22,000 distinct CDR3 sequences, approximately 80% occurring once. The V end was cut by 5 bases, the J end by 12 bases, with 24 bases between. Germline V gene sequence: CDR1 SGHTA, CDR2 FQGTGA. CDR3 length: 15 residues. This sample is drawn from a study of tumor-infiltrating lymphocytes in primary liver carcinoma. In the study overall: Patients comprised men and women whose ages fell between 30 and 69 years. The number of productive TCRbeta reads per sample ranged from roughly 3.5 to 7.13 million and was similar across tissue types.

Taking about 18-32 mg of unsorted bulk tissue, the authors co-extracted RNA and DNA. Five discrete regions of every tumor underwent sampling. The specimen sequenced was liver tumor tissue from sampling region 2. As for subset: tumor region T2, inferior pole. The gene calls are TRBV7-3 and TRBJ2-3; no definite D call. The source of this sequence is a woman aged 25 to 39 with primary liver carcinoma and hepatitis B virus infection. The DNA for the CDR3 is TGTGCCAGCAGCCCCTATAAAGGCGGCACTGATATACAGTATTTT. This encodes CASSPYKGGTDIQYF.